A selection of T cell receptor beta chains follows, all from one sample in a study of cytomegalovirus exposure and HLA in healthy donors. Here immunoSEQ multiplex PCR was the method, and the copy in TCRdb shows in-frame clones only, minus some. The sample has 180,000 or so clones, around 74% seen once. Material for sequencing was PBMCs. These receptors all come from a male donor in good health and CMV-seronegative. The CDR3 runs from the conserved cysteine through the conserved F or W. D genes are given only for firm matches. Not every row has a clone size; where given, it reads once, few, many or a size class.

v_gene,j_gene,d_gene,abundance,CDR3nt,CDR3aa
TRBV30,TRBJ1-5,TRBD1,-,TGTGCCTGGAGTGTACAGGGGGACCAGCCCCAGCATTTT,CAWSVQGDQPQHF
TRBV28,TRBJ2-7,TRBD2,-,TGTGCCAGCAGGGTAGCGGGAGGGCCCTACTACGAGCAGTACTTC,CASRVAGGPYYEQYF
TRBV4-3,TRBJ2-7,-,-,TGCGCCAGCAGCCAAGAGCGCCTCAGCGACGAGCAGTACTTC,CASSQERLSDEQYF
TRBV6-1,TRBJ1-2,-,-,TGTGCCAGCAACACCCTCGACATCTATGGCTACACCTTC,CASNTLDIYGYTF
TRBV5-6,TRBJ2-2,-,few,TGTGCCAGCAGCTTCGCCGGGGAGCTGTTTTTT,CASSFAGELFF
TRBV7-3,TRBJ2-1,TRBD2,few,TGTGCCAGCAGCTTAAACCTCGGACTAGCGGGTAACGACAATGAGCAGTTCTTC,CASSLNLGLAGNDNEQFF
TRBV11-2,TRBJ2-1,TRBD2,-,TGTGCCAGCAGCTTAGAAAGGACTAGCGGGGGGGCCCGAGATGAGCAGTTCTTC,CASSLERTSGGARDEQFF
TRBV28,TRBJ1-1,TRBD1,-,TGTGCCAGCAGCTCAGGGGGCTGGGAAGCTTTCTTT,CASSSGGWEAFF
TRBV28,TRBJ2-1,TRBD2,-,TGTGCCAGCAGTTTATGGAGCCCCCTAGCGGGAGGGGACAACAATGAGCAGTTCTTC,CASSLWSPLAGGDNNEQFF
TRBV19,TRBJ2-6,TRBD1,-,TGTGCCAGTAGTTCGGACAGGGGGCTGACAGGGGCCAACGTCCTGACTTTC,CASSSDRGLTGANVLTF
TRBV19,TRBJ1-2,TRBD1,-,TGTGCCAGTAGACTAACAGGGACAGTCTATGGCTACACCTTC,CASRLTGTVYGYTF
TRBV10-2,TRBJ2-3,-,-,TGCGCCAGCAGGGGCGCAAGCACAGATACGCAGTATTTT,CASRGASTDTQYF
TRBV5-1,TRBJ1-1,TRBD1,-,TGCGCCAGCAGCGTCACAGGGGAGAACACTGAAGCTTTCTTT,CASSVTGENTEAFF
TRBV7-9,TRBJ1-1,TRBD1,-,TGTTCCAGCAGCGACGACAGGGTTACTGAAGCTTTCTTT,CSSSDDRVTEAFF
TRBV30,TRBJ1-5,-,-,TGTGCCTGGAGTGTACCTTCTATGGGCAATCAGCCCCAGCATTTT,CAWSVPSMGNQPQHF
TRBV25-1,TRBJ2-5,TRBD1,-,TGTGCCAGCAGTGAAACGGGTGGGACAGGGGTAAGGGAGACCCAGTACTTC,CASSETGGTGVRETQYF
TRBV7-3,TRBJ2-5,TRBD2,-,TGTGCCAGCAGCTTCCAGCGGGGAAGGCAAGAGACCCAGTACTTC,CASSFQRGRQETQYF
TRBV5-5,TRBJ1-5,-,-,TGTGCCAGCAGCTTGGTCGATATCCTACGGGACTATAGCAATCAGCCCCAGCATTTT,CASSLVDILRDYSNQPQHF
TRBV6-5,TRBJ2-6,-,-,TGTGCCAGCAGTTATGGACAGACCGCCGGGGCCAACGTCCTGGCTTTC,CASSYGQTAGANVLAF
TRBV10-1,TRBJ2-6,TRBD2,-,TGCGCCAGCATCGCTGGGACTAGCGTGATCTCTGGGGCCAACGTCCTGACTTTC,CASIAGTSVISGANVLTF